This T cell receptor (beta chain) comes out of a study of post-analysis software for immune sequencing data. General study findings and limits: Pronounced co-clustering by F measure was evident among identically batched samples. When patients were compared with controls, about five TRBV segments were more frequent, TRBV5-6, TRBV5-1 and TRBV20-1 among them. Significantly lower normalized Chao1 diversity was seen in multiple sclerosis patients than in controls.

Germline V gene data show CDR1 as KGHSH and CDR2 as LQKENI. This CDR3 region has 16 residues. V was clipped by 3 bases and J by 2 bases; unmatched bases: 7. Unique molecular identifiers were built into the TCR beta cDNA libraries. Once about 0.9 to 11 million T cells were used, a few hundred thousand cDNA molecules resulted. TCRdb re-called the PCR reads through MiXCR, storing one row per CDR3 protein. Of approximately 630,000 distinct CDR3 sequences in the sample, around 64% are singletons; the top ten hold around 11%. This clonotype was seen a few times. The target antigen is unknown. The genes are TRBV18 and TRBJ2-7; 10 nucleotides line up with TRBD2. This TCR came from a girl under 10 years old with multiple sclerosis. Sequencing was performed on blood. The CDR3 loop is CASSPGTSARPYEQYF. The CDR3 nucleotides are TGTGCCAGCTCACCTGGGACTAGCGCAAGACCCTACGAGCAGTACTTC.